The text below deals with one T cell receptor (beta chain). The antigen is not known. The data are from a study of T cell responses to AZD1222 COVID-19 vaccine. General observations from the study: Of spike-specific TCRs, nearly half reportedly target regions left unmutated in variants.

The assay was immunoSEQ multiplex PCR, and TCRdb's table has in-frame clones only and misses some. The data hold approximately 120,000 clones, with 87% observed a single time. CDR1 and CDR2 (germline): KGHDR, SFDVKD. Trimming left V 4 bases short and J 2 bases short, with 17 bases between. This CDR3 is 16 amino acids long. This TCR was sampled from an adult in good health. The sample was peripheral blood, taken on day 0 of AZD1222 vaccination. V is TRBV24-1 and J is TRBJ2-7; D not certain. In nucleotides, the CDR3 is TGTGCCACCAGTGACCCTGACTCGGAGAGAGCCTACGAGCAGTACTTC. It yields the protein CATSDPDSERAYEQYF.